The next 9 T cell receptor beta chains were all read from a single sample in a study of T cell responses to AZD1222 COVID-19 vaccine. Using immunoSEQ multiplex PCR, the repertoire was profiled, and TCRdb retains in-frame clones only, with some absent. The data hold 170,000 or so clones, with roughly 87% observed a single time. The sequencing used peripheral blood, collected on day 0 of AZD1222 vaccination. These receptors all come from an adult in good health.

In the case of this clone: The junction does not match germline at one end; this may be a read error. The CDR3 coding sequence is TGCAGCGGTGAATCGGGCGGGAGTAGGGACACCGGGGAGCTGTTTTTT. It encodes CSGESGGSRDTGELFF. The chain couples TRBV29-1 to TRBJ2-2; 7 bases agree with TRBD2. CDR1 and CDR2 from the germline V gene are SQVTM and ANQGSEA. This CDR3 has 16 residues.

The V and J genes are TRBV20-1 and TRBJ2-1; 7 bases agree with TRBD2. The CDR3 covers 10 residues. With 8 bases clipped from V and 13 bases from J, the junction kept 8 bases outside the gene matches. In germline, CDR1 is DFQATT, CDR2 SNEGSKA (reference sequence). CDR3 bases: TGCAGTACACTGGGGACTATTCAGTTCTTC. It yields the protein CSTLGTIQFF.

As for this clone: The sample has other DNA sequences that encode this CDR3 too. The chain recombines TRBV5-1 with TRBJ1-1, with D possibly matching TRBD1 (5 bases). V was trimmed by 2 bases and J by 5 bases, leaving 13 bases between them. This CDR3 comprises 14 residues. CDR1 and CDR2 from the germline V gene are SGHRS and YFSETQ. The CDR3 DNA follows: TGCGCCAGCAGCTTAGGGCAGGGTCGAACTGAAGCTTTCTTT. Protein sequence: CASSLGQGRTEAFF.

For this clone: This specimen includes other DNA sequences encoding the same CDR3. This chain connects TRBV15 to TRBJ1-2; no reliable D call. CDR3 size: 13 residues. The V and J ends lost 0 bases and 5 bases respectively, with 7 bases between them. The germline V gene has CDR1 LNHNV and CDR2 YYDKDF (reference sequence). The CDR3 DNA reads TGTGCCACCAGCAGAGACCAACGTTATGGCTACACCTTC. Translating it yields CATSRDQRYGYTF.

The chain combines TRBV6-5 with TRBJ2-7, with no clear D. Germline V gene data show CDR1 as MNHEY and CDR2 as SVGAGI. V lost 8 bases, J lost 3 bases, and 8 bases lay in between. This CDR3 has 11 amino acids. The CDR3 loop is CASELGYEQYF. The DNA of the CDR3 is TGTGCCAGCGAATTGGGCTACGAGCAGTACTTC.

This chain connects TRBV6-2 or TRBV6-3 to TRBJ1-5; D remains unclear. Germline V lookup: CDR1 MNHEY, CDR2 SVGEGT. V lost 5 bases and J 0 bases, leaving 11 bases between the germline ends. The CDR3 spans 15 residues. The CDR3, as DNA: TGTGCCAGCAGTGCAGGCTACTATAGCAATCAGCCCCAGCATTTT. It translates to CASSAGYYSNQPQHF.

This sequence joins TRBV6-1 and TRBJ1-5; tentatively, D is TRBD1 (6 bases). In germline, CDR1 is MNHNS, CDR2 SASEGT. V lost 2 bases and J 5 bases, leaving 13 bases between the germline ends. CDR3 length: 15 residues. The CDR3 DNA reads TGTGCCAGCAGTGAAAGCAGGCAGGGGTATCAGCCCCAGCATTTT. It specifies CASSESRQGYQPQHF.

The J gene is TRBJ2-3, the V gene TRBV18; D not resolved. The germline V and J ends were trimmed by 5 bases and 0 bases, with 6 bases remaining between them. Germline V gene sequence: CDR1 KGHSH, CDR2 LQKENI. The CDR3 sequence is 13 residues long. The CDR3 loop is CASSRPSTDTQYF. For the CDR3, the DNA is TGTGCCAGCTCAAGGCCCAGCACAGATACGCAGTATTTT.

The rearrangement links TRBV29-1 to TRBJ2-3; D is perhaps TRBD1 (5 bases). V lost 4 bases and J 0 bases, leaving 11 bases between the germline ends. The CDR3 totals 14 residues. From germline, CDR1 is SQVTM and CDR2 ANQGSEA. The CDR3 protein is CSVARGGSTDTQYF. In DNA form, the CDR3 reads TGCAGCGTTGCAAGGGGCGGAAGCACAGATACGCAGTATTTT.